The 21 T cell receptor beta chains given below trace back to one sample, sequenced in a study of molecular identifiers for immune sequencing clone quantification. TCRdb ran MiXCR on the PCR reads and lists one entry per CDR3 protein. The sample has 300,000 to 350,000 distinct CDR3 sequences, around a fifth seen once; the top ten hold under 0.95%. Material: naive CD8+ T cells from blood, with Jurkat cell RNA spiked in. The subset denotes: FACS-sorted CD8+CD4-CCR7+CD45RA+ naive T cells. The receptors derive from a human donor in good health. Some libraries in this study had Jurkat cell RNA spiked in.

This clonotype was seen only once. This may stem from a read error, because a much larger clone lies one nucleotide away. Likely a read error: the CDR3 ends without its conserved phenylalanine or tryptophan. The chain carries TRBV28 and TRBJ2-7, with a weak D call TRBD1 (5 bases). The CDR3 runs 15 residues. Trimming shortened V by 5 bases and J by 0 bases, and 14 bases separated the two germline ends. The germline gives CDR1 MDHEN, CDR2 SYDVKM. The CDR3 protein is CASSPTDQSSYEQYL. Here the CDR3 DNA reads TGTGCCAGCAGTCCGACAGACCAGAGCTCCTACGAGCAGTACCTC.

A word on this clonotype: A much larger clone differs from this one at a single base, so this may be a read error. The rearrangement links TRBV6-2 or TRBV6-3 to TRBJ1-1; TRBD1 matches at 7 bases. This CDR3 spans 13 amino acids. Germline lookup yields CDR1 MNHEY and CDR2 SVGEGT. Trimming removed 8 bases from V and 7 bases from J; junction bases left unmatched: 10. The chain's CDR3 is CASFEGGRLEAFF. Here the CDR3 DNA reads TGTGCCAGCTTTGAAGGGGGCAGACTTGAAGCTTTCTTT.

As to this clonotype: A much larger clone sits a single nucleotide away, making a read error possible. This chain joins TRBV9 and TRBJ2-1; D is perhaps TRBD1 (7 bases). Per germline, CDR1 SGDLS and CDR2 YYNGEE. This CDR3 has 13 residues. The ends were cut back, 3 bases at V and 13 bases at J, with 17 bases in the middle. The CDR3 is CASSEAQGTPQFF. CDR3 DNA sequence: TGTGCCAGCAGCGAAGCACAGGGGACTCCCCAGTTCTTC.

This clonotype came up many times. This sequence joins TRBV12-3 or TRBV12-4 and TRBJ1-1, with D tentatively TRBD1 (6 bases). V gave up 7 bases and J gave up 4 bases, with 16 bases separating them. The CDR3 totals 14 residues. The CDR3 is CASTAGTFATEAFF. CDR3 bases: TGTGCCAGCACGGCCGGGACATTCGCCACTGAAGCTTTCTTT.

Comment on this clonotype: Just one base apart from a much larger clone, this may be a read error. The chain has TRBV27 and TRBJ2-3; 8 nucleotides align to TRBD2. This CDR3 contains 15 residues. From germline, CDR1 is MNHEY and CDR2 SMNVEV (reference sequence). The CDR3 nucleotides are TGTGCCAGCAGCCTTAGCGGGATTGGCACAGATATGCAGTATTTT. Its protein is CASSLSGIGTDMQYF.

This clonotype was observed many times. This sequence joins TRBV11-2 and TRBJ2-1; D perhaps matches TRBD1 (5 bases). Trimming shortened V by 0 bases and J by 7 bases, and 13 bases separated the two germline ends. CDR3 length: 15 amino acids. Per germline, CDR1 SGHAT and CDR2 FQNNGV. This CDR3 is CASSLEAGFVNEQFF. The CDR3 nucleotides read TGTGCCAGCAGCTTAGAAGCAGGGTTTGTGAATGAGCAGTTCTTC.

Concerning this clonotype: A clone one base away is much larger, so this may be a read error. The chain's CDR3 is CASSLLPGQSYEQYF. For the CDR3, the DNA is TGTGCCAGCAGCTTACTCCCAGGACAGTCGTACGAGCAGTACTTC. This chain joins TRBV5-3 and TRBJ2-7, with D perhaps matching TRBD1 (6 bases). TRBV5-3 is an ORF for which the function is uncertain. CDR3 length equals 15 residues.

CDR3 amino acids: CASSIAALSGELFF. CDR3 nucleotides: TGTGCCAGTAGTATCGCGGCCCTTTCCGGGGAGCTGTTTTTT. The chain employs TRBV19 and TRBJ2-2; no firm D call. The CDR3 has 14 amino acids. V lost 3 bases, J lost 6 bases, and 11 bases lay in between. Per the germline V gene, CDR1 is LNHDA and CDR2 is SQIVND (reference sequence). Full variable domain (outside the CDR3, taken from reference TRBV19 and TRBJ2-2): DGGITQSPKYLFRKEGQNVTLSCEQNLNHDAMYWYRQDPGQGLRLIYYSQIVNDFQKGDIAEGYSVSREKKESFPLTVTSAQKNPTAFYLCASSIAALSGELFFGEGSRLTVL.

This clonotype was counted ten times or more. The chain employs TRBV4-1 and TRBJ2-7; the D gene is possibly TRBD1 (5 bases). The V end lost 0 bases, the J end lost 2 bases, and 8 bases lay between the germline ends. This CDR3 is 14 amino acids long. Germline CDR1 MGHRA, CDR2 YSYEKL. For the CDR3, the DNA is TGCGCCAGCAGCCAAGATGGCAGGGCCTACGAGCAGTACTTC. It specifies CASSQDGRAYEQYF.

This clonotype was detected ten times or more. The chain has TRBV24-1 and TRBJ2-7, with TRBD1 matching 8 bases. With 4 bases clipped from V and 1 base from J, the junction kept 5 bases outside the gene matches. In germline, CDR1 is KGHDR, CDR2 SFDVKD. CDR3 length: 15 residues. CDR3 loop: CATSDSGQGSYEQYF. In nucleotides, the CDR3 is TGTGCCACCAGTGACTCCGGACAGGGATCCTACGAGCAGTACTTC.

This clonotype was detected a few times. V is TRBV7-9 and J is TRBJ2-7; possible D gene TRBD2, 5 bases. Germline CDR1 is SEHNR and CDR2 is FQNEAQ (reference sequence). CDR3 length equals 13 residues. Trimming left V 5 bases short and J 1 base short, with 9 bases between. CDR3 in DNA: TGTGCCAGCAGCGCGGACTGGTCCTACGAGCAGTACTTC. This codes for CASSADWSYEQYF. The whole variable domain, remainder taken from reference TRBV7-9 and TRBJ2-7, is DTGVSQNPRHKITKRGQNVTFRCDPISEHNRLYWYRQTLGQGPEFLTYFQNEAQLEKSRLLSDRFSAERPKGSFSTLEIQRTEQGDSAMYLCASSADWSYEQYFGPGTRLTVT.

This clonotype was observed a few times. CDR3 protein: CATSDLTEGTQYF. The CDR3 DNA follows: TGTGCCACCAGTGATTTGACAGAGGGAACACAGTACTTC. This chain links TRBV24-1 with TRBJ2-5; possibly TRBD2 for D (5 bases). Germline lookup yields CDR1 KGHDR and CDR2 SFDVKD. This CDR3 has 13 amino acids. The germline V and J ends were trimmed by 0 bases and 11 bases, with 12 bases remaining between them.

This clonotype appeared many times. The chain uses TRBV29-1 and TRBJ2-1; 8 nucleotides agree with TRBD1. Germline CDR1 SQVTM, CDR2 ANQGSEA. V trimming: 4 bases; J trimming: 2 bases; junction bases outside the gene matches: 4. The CDR3 contains 14 residues. CDR3 residues: CSVGLTGAYNEQFF. In DNA, the CDR3 is TGCAGCGTTGGTCTGACAGGGGCCTACAATGAGCAGTTCTTC.

The table lists this clonotype with a few counts. The chain employs TRBV7-6 and TRBJ2-3, with D tentatively TRBD1 (5 bases). CDR3 length: 18 residues. Germline CDR1 is SGHVS and CDR2 is FNYEAQ. The V end lost 2 bases, the J end lost 1 base, and 19 bases lay between the germline ends. The CDR3 sequence is CASSLITTIRDGTDTQYF. Here the CDR3 DNA reads TGTGCCAGCAGCTTAATAACGACGATCAGGGATGGCACAGATACGCAGTATTTT.

A remark on this clonotype: Given a much more abundant clone one base away, this may be a read error. The J gene is TRBJ2-3, the V gene TRBV7-9; no clear D. Germline-derived CDR1 and CDR2 are SEHNR and FQNEAQ (reference sequence). The CDR3 contains 14 residues. CDR3 nucleotides: TGTGCCAGCAGCTTAGCTAGTGCTGGTGATACGCAGTGTTTT. Its translation is CASSLASAGDTQCF.

At least ten counts were recorded for this clonotype. The chain uses TRBV7-9 and TRBJ1-1; no clear D. The V gene's germline CDR1 is SEHNR and CDR2 FQNEAQ (reference sequence). The CDR3 is 15 residues long. Trimming removed 4 bases from V and 1 base from J, with 13 bases in between. As DNA, the CDR3 is TGTGCCAGCAGCTCACAACGGGCCGAGAACACTGAAGCTTTCTTT. It translates to CASSSQRAENTEAFF. Drawing the rest from reference TRBV7-9 and TRBJ1-1, the complete variable domain is DTGVSQNPRHKITKRGQNVTFRCDPISEHNRLYWYRQTLGQGPEFLTYFQNEAQLEKSRLLSDRFSAERPKGSFSTLEIQRTEQGDSAMYLCASSSQRAENTEAFFGQGTRLTVV.

The table lists this clonotype with many counts. The chain is built from TRBV12-3 or TRBV12-4 and TRBJ1-1; D is unresolved. The CDR3 extends over 14 amino acids. V was shortened by 1 base and J by 3 bases, with 9 bases between the two germline ends. In DNA form, the CDR3 reads TGTGCCAGCAGTTTAGTGGGAGGAGACACTGAAGCTTTCTTT. It yields the protein CASSLVGGDTEAFF.

CDR3 loop: CAWSERYTGELFF. CDR3 nucleotides: TGTGCCTGGAGTGAAAGGTACACCGGGGAGCTGTTTTTT. V gene TRBV30 combines with J gene TRBJ2-2; D is unclear. The V end was cut by 1 base, the J end by 3 bases, with 6 bases between. Germline lookup yields CDR1 GTSNPN and CDR2 SVGIG (reference sequence). This CDR3 region has 13 residues.

About this clonotype itself: A read error may account for a junction end that differs from germline. J is TRBJ2-6 and V is TRBV5-6, with D maybe TRBD1 (5 bases). The CDR3 length is 15 residues. Germline CDR1 SGHDT, CDR2 YYEEEE. CDR3 region: CASSLWQSGANVMTF. Written as DNA, the CDR3 is TGTGCCAGCAGCTTGTGGCAGTCTGGGGCCAACGTCATGACTTTC.

This rearrangement joins TRBV12-3 or TRBV12-4 to TRBJ2-3; D might be TRBD1 (6 bases). This CDR3 comprises 14 residues. V lost 5 bases and J 3 bases, leaving 12 bases between the germline ends. The CDR3 nucleotides read TGTGCCAGCAGTGCCCTAGGGGGTACAGATACGCAGTATTTT. It is translated as CASSALGGTDTQYF.

The rearrangement links TRBV10-3 to TRBJ2-4; D possibly corresponds to TRBD2 (6 bases). Deletions cut 1 base from V and 6 bases from J, with 22 bases between. The CDR3 is made up of 18 amino acids. Germline values: CDR1 ENHRY, CDR2 SYGVKD. The CDR3 region is CAISELASSRELRNIQYF. CDR3 nucleotide sequence: TGTGCCATCAGTGAGTTGGCCTCATCACGGGAGCTGAGAAACATTCAGTACTTC.